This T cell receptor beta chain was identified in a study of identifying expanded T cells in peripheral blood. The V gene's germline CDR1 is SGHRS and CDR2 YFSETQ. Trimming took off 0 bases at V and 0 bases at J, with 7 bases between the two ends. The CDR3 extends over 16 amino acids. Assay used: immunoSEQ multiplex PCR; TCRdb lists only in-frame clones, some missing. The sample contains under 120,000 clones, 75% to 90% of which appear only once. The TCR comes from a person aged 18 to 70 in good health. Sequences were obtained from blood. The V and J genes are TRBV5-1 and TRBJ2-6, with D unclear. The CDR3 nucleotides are TGCGCCAGCAGCTTGGTTGGTGGCTCTGGGGCCAACGTCCTGACTTTC. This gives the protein CASSLVGGSGANVLTF. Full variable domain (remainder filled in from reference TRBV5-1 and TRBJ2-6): KAGVTQTPRYLIKTRGQQVTLSCSPISGHRSVSWYQQTPGQGLQFLFEYFSETQRNKGNFPGRFSGRQFSNSRSEMNVSTLELGDSALYLCASSLVGGSGANVLTFGAGSRLTVL.